Each of the 32 T cell receptor beta chains below was sequenced from the same sample in a study of control samples from healthy donors and cancer patients (dated by TCRdb to the early 2020s). Library method: the immunoSEQ multiplex PCR assay. In its TCRdb copy, this immuneACCESS table keeps in-frame sequences only and misses some clones. Where compared with another copy, unresolved V genes explain less than half of these, and the others have no known cause. In this sample the table shows about 180,000 clones, about 92% of which occur a single time. The ten biggest clones cover around 1.5% of the sample. Material for sequencing was blood. The receptors come from a man aged 30 to 39 in good health.

The chain couples TRBV10-2 to TRBJ2-2; D is ambiguous. With 4 bases removed from V and 7 bases from J, the gap between germline ends came to 4 bases. Germline V gives CDR1 WSHSY, CDR2 SAAADI. This CDR3 region has 11 residues. As DNA, the CDR3 is TGCGCCAGCAGTGCGAGCGGGGAGCTGTTTTTT. Translated: CASSASGELFF.

V usage is TRBV5-6 and J usage is TRBJ2-4; D may correspond to TRBD1 or TRBD2 (5 bases each). Germline V CDR1 and CDR2: SGHDT, YYEEEE. V dropped 3 bases and J dropped 6 bases, with 19 bases sitting between them. The CDR3 totals 16 residues. CDR3 amino acids: CASSSDMDGRGNIQYF. Here the CDR3 DNA reads TGTGCCAGCAGCTCGGACATGGACGGCCGGGGAAACATTCAGTACTTC.

The chain links TRBV5-6 to TRBJ2-5; 9 bases agree with TRBD1. The V and J ends lost 4 bases and 4 bases, in that order; junction bases with no gene match: 14. This CDR3 has 17 residues. Germline CDR1 SGHDT, CDR2 YYEEEE. CDR3 sequence reads: CASSPGTGRQRGETQYF. Written as DNA, the CDR3 is TGTGCCAGCAGCCCCGGGACAGGGAGACAACGGGGAGAGACCCAGTACTTC.

The genes are TRBV28 and TRBJ1-2, with 8 bases lining up with TRBD1. The V segment lost 4 bases and the J segment 3 bases; nucleotides outside the gene matches: 1. The CDR3 extends over 13 amino acids. The germline V gene encodes CDR1 MDHEN and CDR2 SYDVKM. The CDR3 sequence is CASSWGQDYGYTF. The DNA of the CDR3 is TGTGCCAGCAGTTGGGGACAGGACTATGGCTACACCTTC.

V is TRBV10-1 and J is TRBJ1-3, with unresolved D. The CDR3 covers 13 residues. Trimming took off 0 bases at V and 3 bases at J, with 3 bases between the two ends. CDR1 and CDR2 (germline): WNHNN, SYGVQD (reference sequence). CDR3 sequence (DNA): TGCGCCAGCAGTGAGTCTTTTGGAAACACCATATATTTT. The encoded protein is CASSESFGNTIYF.

The rearrangement uses TRBV5-4 and TRBJ2-5; 7 nucleotides line up with TRBD2. Germline CDR1 and CDR2: SGHNT and YYREEE (reference sequence). This CDR3 has 16 residues. V was pared by 5 bases and J by 3 bases, with 13 bases of the junction left unmatched. The CDR3, as DNA: TGTGCCAGCAGTTCAGCGGGGTCGGCAGGGAAAGAGACCCAGTACTTC. Translating gives CASSSAGSAGKETQYF. The whole variable domain, remainder taken from reference TRBV5-4 and TRBJ2-5, is ETGVTQSPTHLIKTRGQQVTLRCSSQSGHNTVSWYQQALGQGPQFIFQYYREEENGRGNFPPRFSGLQFPNYSSELNVNALELDDSALYLCASSSAGSAGKETQYFGPGTRLLVL.

The chain has TRBV4-3 and TRBJ2-1; a possible D gene is TRBD1 (5 bases). Germline V gene data show CDR1 as LGHNA and CDR2 as YSLEER. Trimming took 3 bases from V and 5 from J, leaving 17 bases between them. The CDR3 spans 16 residues. The CDR3 loop reads CASSQARAPLNNEQFF. CDR3 bases: TGCGCCAGCAGCCAGGCCAGGGCTCCCTTAAACAATGAGCAGTTCTTC.

This clone was detected only once. This chain joins TRBV5-5 and TRBJ1-2; D uncertain. The CDR3 sequence is 14 residues long. V was cut by 5 bases and J by 4 bases, with 15 bases left in between. Germline CDR1 and CDR2: SGHKS and YYEKEE (reference sequence). For the CDR3, the DNA is TGTGCCAGCAGGAATCCGGGCCAGTCCTATGGCTACACCTTC. It is translated as CASRNPGQSYGYTF.

The chain links TRBV29-1 to TRBJ2-7, with 7 bases identical to TRBD1. V shed 0 bases, J shed 1 base, and the junction held 6 bases outside the gene matches. The CDR3 is 15 amino acids. The V gene's germline CDR1 is SQVTM and CDR2 ANQGSEA. Here the CDR3 reads CSVEESTGVSYEQYF. The CDR3 DNA is TGCAGCGTTGAAGAATCCACAGGGGTTTCCTACGAGCAGTACTTC.

J is TRBJ2-7 and V is TRBV30; 12 bases align to TRBD1. CDR1 and CDR2 from the germline V gene are GTSNPN and SVGIG (reference sequence). The length of the CDR3 is 14 residues. With V trimmed by 7 bases and J by 2 bases, 6 bases remained unmatched. The CDR3 DNA reads as TGTGCCTCACGCCGGGACAGGGGGCCCTACGAGCAGTACTTC. It is translated as CASRRDRGPYEQYF.

The chain links TRBV18 to TRBJ1-1; D remains unclear. This CDR3 is built from 16 residues. Germline loops: CDR1 KGHSH, CDR2 LQKENI. Trimming took off 3 bases at V and 1 base at J, with 15 bases between the two ends. The CDR3 here is CASSPPNQAKNTEAFF. The CDR3 bases are TGTGCCAGCTCACCCCCTAACCAGGCGAAGAACACTGAAGCTTTCTTT.

The CDR3 nucleotides are TGTGCCAGTAGTATGAGGGAGAAAGAGACCCAGTACTTC. Translating it yields CASSMREKETQYF. The chain joins TRBV19 to TRBJ2-5; D may be TRBD2 (5 bases). Deletions cut 3 bases from V and 3 bases from J, with 8 bases between. The CDR3 is 13 residues long. Germline values: CDR1 LNHDA, CDR2 SQIVND (reference sequence).

The V gene is TRBV4-3, the J gene TRBJ1-2; no clear D. V gave up 0 bases and J gave up 5 bases, with 10 bases separating them. In germline, CDR1 is LGHNA, CDR2 YSLEER. The CDR3 totals 14 residues. The CDR3 here is CASSQDAQWYGYTF. The CDR3 DNA reads as TGCGCCAGCAGCCAAGACGCACAGTGGTATGGCTACACCTTC.

The rearrangement links TRBV7-9 to TRBJ1-4, with a possible D match to TRBD1 (6 bases). The CDR3 is 15 residues long. Per germline, CDR1 SEHNR and CDR2 FQNEAQ (reference sequence). V lost 4 bases and J lost 8, with 17 bases in between. The CDR3 nucleotides read TGTGCCAGCAGCTCAACGAGGGTTGGGGGCGAAAAACTGTTTTTT. As protein: CASSSTRVGGEKLFF.

The chain has TRBV19 and TRBJ2-7; 10 nucleotides line up with TRBD1. The CDR3 is 17 residues long. Germline V CDR1 and CDR2: LNHDA, SQIVND (reference sequence). With 1 base clipped from V and 1 base from J, the junction kept 7 bases outside the gene matches. CDR3 nucleotide sequence: TGTGCCAGTAGTATAGCGGTTACGGGACAGGGGTCCTACGAGCAGTACTTC. As protein: CASSIAVTGQGSYEQYF.

This clone turned up a few times. The rearrangement links TRBV2 to TRBJ2-1; D could derive from TRBD1 or TRBD2 (5 bases each). CDR3 length equals 15 residues. V was shortened by 4 bases and J by 0 bases, with 10 bases between the two germline ends. The V gene's germline CDR1 is SNHLY and CDR2 FYNNEI. The DNA of the CDR3 is TGTGCCAGCAGTGGGGGACCCAGCTCCTACAATGAGCAGTTCTTC. Protein product: CASSGGPSSYNEQFF.

On this clone itself: At one of its ends the junction is not consistent with the germline gene, which may arise from a read error. This rearrangement joins TRBV27 to TRBJ2-7, with D possibly TRBD1 on 6 matching bases. CDR3 length: 15 residues. Germline values: CDR1 MNHEY, CDR2 SMNVEV (reference sequence). Here the CDR3 reads CASSFYTGFSHEQYF. Here the CDR3 DNA reads TGTGCCAGCAGTTTTTACACAGGGTTCTCCCACGAGCAGTACTTC.

The rearrangement links TRBV19 to TRBJ1-2; 9 bases are shared with TRBD1. Trimming removed 2 bases from V and 6 bases from J; junction bases left unmatched: 10. This CDR3 is built from 16 residues. CDR1 and CDR2 from the germline V gene are LNHDA and SQIVND (reference sequence). The CDR3: CASSILSSTGGDGYTF. CDR3 nucleotides: TGTGCCAGTAGTATACTCTCCTCTACAGGGGGCGATGGCTACACCTTC.

V usage is TRBV4-2 and J usage is TRBJ1-5, with D unclear. The V gene lost 0 bases and the J gene lost 0 bases, with 9 bases spanning the gap. CDR3 length: 16 amino acids. CDR1 is LGHNA, CDR2 YNFKEQ, per germline. The CDR3 region has the DNA TGTGCCAGCAGCCAAGAGGCGGCGAATAGCAATCAGCCCCAGCATTTT. Encoded protein: CASSQEAANSNQPQHF.

This clone was picked up one time. This rearrangement joins TRBV6-4 to TRBJ2-2; D possibly uses TRBD1 or TRBD2 (5 bases each). This CDR3 is built from 14 residues. Trimming stripped 5 bases from V and 3 bases from J, with 10 bases between. Germline loops: CDR1 MRHNA, CDR2 SNTAGT. DNA of the CDR3: TGTGCCAGCAGTTCCGGGACGGACACCGGGGAGCTGTTTTTT. Protein: CASSSGTDTGELFF.

This clone appeared once. The rearrangement links TRBV6-2 or TRBV6-3 to TRBJ2-1; TRBD1 might be the D (5 bases). Germline V gene data show CDR1 as MNHEY and CDR2 as SVGEGT. Trimming took off 4 bases at V and 7 bases at J, with 8 bases between the two ends. The CDR3 is 12 residues long. The CDR3 DNA reads TGTGCCAGCAGTTCTCAGGGTAATGAGCAGTTCTTC. Translation: CASSSQGNEQFF.

The chain uses TRBV4-1 and TRBJ2-2; D is uncertain. The CDR3 consists of 15 residues. Trimming took off 4 bases at V and 2 bases at J, with 11 bases between the two ends. Germline loops: CDR1 MGHRA, CDR2 YSYEKL. The CDR3 sequence: CASSRRTGNTGELFF. For the CDR3, the DNA is TGCGCCAGCAGCCGTCGGACGGGCAACACCGGGGAGCTGTTTTTT.

The rearrangement links TRBV28 to TRBJ2-7, with TRBD1 matching over 8 bases. CDR1 is MDHEN and CDR2 is SYDVKM in the germline V gene. Trimming cost V 6 bases and J 3 bases; bases outside gene matches: 10. The CDR3 has 15 amino acids. CDR3 protein: CASRPQGGLLYEQYF. The CDR3 region has the DNA TGTGCCAGCAGACCACAGGGGGGACTCCTCTACGAGCAGTACTTC.

The V call is TRBV27, the J call TRBJ2-2; D gene uncertain. Germline loops: CDR1 MNHEY, CDR2 SMNVEV (reference sequence). This CDR3 has 16 residues. V gave up 8 bases and J gave up 3 bases, with 19 bases separating them. The CDR3 bases are TGTGCCAGCGGGCCCCTCCTGTCCACCTACACCGGGGAGCTGTTTTTT. As protein: CASGPLLSTYTGELFF.

J is TRBJ1-2 and V is TRBV27, with TRBD1 matching over 9 bases. V dropped 2 bases and J dropped 8; count of bases not matched to a gene: 3. CDR3 length equals 13 residues. The V gene's germline CDR1 is MNHEY and CDR2 SMNVEV (reference sequence). CDR3 in amino acids: CASSLRTGVGYTF. The CDR3 DNA is TGTGCCAGCAGTTTACGGACAGGGGTCGGCTACACCTTC.

This clone was seen a few times. The chain carries TRBV5-1 and TRBJ1-4; TRBD1 is a possible D gene (5 bases). The CDR3 is 14 residues long. From germline, CDR1 is SGHRS and CDR2 YFSETQ. Trimming removed 3 bases at V and 3 bases at J, with 9 bases between. The CDR3, as DNA: TGCGCCAGCAGCTGGGGGGGTCCTAATGAAAAACTGTTTTTT. The encoded protein is CASSWGGPNEKLFF.

The sample holds one count of this clone. J is TRBJ2-2 and V is TRBV5-1, with D unresolved. The germline CDR1 and CDR2 sequences are SGHRS and YFSETQ. The CDR3 sequence is 13 residues long. V was clipped by 2 bases and J by 4 bases, with 6 bases between them. CDR3 DNA sequence: TGCGCCAGCAGCTTAGATCCCACCGGGGAGCTGTTTTTT. It encodes CASSLDPTGELFF. The full variable domain, completed using reference TRBV5-1 and TRBJ2-2, is KAGVTQTPRYLIKTRGQQVTLSCSPISGHRSVSWYQQTPGQGLQFLFEYFSETQRNKGNFPGRFSGRQFSNSRSEMNVSTLELGDSALYLCASSLDPTGELFFGEGSRLTVL.

This clone was counted once. This sequence joins TRBV30 and TRBJ1-4; D unresolved. V was shortened by 3 bases and J by 8 bases, with 13 bases between the two germline ends. Germline loops: CDR1 GTSNPN, CDR2 SVGIG (reference sequence). The CDR3 totals 13 residues. The CDR3 protein is CAWSPGIGEKLFF. DNA for the CDR3: TGTGCCTGGAGCCCCGGCATCGGGGAAAAACTGTTTTTT.

The chain has TRBV7-2 and TRBJ2-7; tentative D call: TRBD2 (6 bases). The CDR3 contains 13 residues. Germline CDR1 is SGHTA and CDR2 is FQGNSA. The V end was cut by 2 bases, the J end by 5 bases, with 10 bases between. The CDR3 spells CASSLRRAHEQYF. The CDR3 DNA reads as TGTGCCAGCAGCTTACGGAGGGCCCACGAGCAGTACTTC.

This clone was recorded only once. The CDR3 DNA reads as TGTGCCAGCAGTGACGTACGCGGGGGGACTTACCAAGAGACCCAGTACTTC. Protein product: CASSDVRGGTYQETQYF. V is TRBV6-1 and J is TRBJ2-5; 8 nucleotides align to TRBD2. This CDR3 has 17 residues. The germline V gene encodes CDR1 MNHNS and CDR2 SASEGT. The junction had 9 bases not matched to a gene; V was cut back by 3 bases and J by 0 bases.

The J gene is TRBJ1-2, the V gene TRBV25-1, with D possibly matching TRBD1 (6 bases). Germline V gene data show CDR1 as MGHDK and CDR2 as SYGVNS. Trimming removed 4 bases from V and 5 bases from J, with 8 bases in between. The CDR3 loop spans 12 amino acids. Here the CDR3 DNA reads TGTGCCAGCAGTGTGGGGGCGTATGGCTACACCTTC. The encoded protein is CASSVGAYGYTF.

The rearrangement joins TRBV5-8 to TRBJ2-3, with 8 bases identical to TRBD2. Germline assignment: CDR1 SGHTS and CDR2 YDEGEE. The length of the CDR3 is 17 residues. V gave up 3 bases and J gave up 2 bases; unmatched junction bases: 11. The CDR3: CASSSTRTSSNTDTQYF. CDR3 sequence (DNA): TGTGCCAGCAGCTCTACCAGGACTAGCAGCAACACAGATACGCAGTATTTT.